These 10 T cell receptor beta chains were sequenced from one sample in a study of blood T cell repertoires in COVID-19. Method: immunoSEQ multiplex PCR; TCRdb's copy keeps in-frame clones and lacks some. The profile covers 120,000 to 150,000 clones, with approximately 86% appearing a single time and less than 6.5% taken by the ten largest. Sample: peripheral blood. Receptor source: a human donor in a cohort sampled during active COVID-19.

The chain carries TRBV2 and TRBJ2-1; a possible D gene is TRBD2 (5 bases). CDR3 length: 15 residues. Deletions cut 6 bases from V and 0 bases from J, with 12 bases between. Germline values: CDR1 SNHLY, CDR2 FYNNEI. CDR3 residues: CASRSPGSSYNEQFF. The CDR3 DNA reads TGTGCCAGCAGGTCACCGGGAAGCTCCTACAATGAGCAGTTCTTC.

The chain has TRBV3-1 (or the pseudogene TRBV3-2) and TRBJ2-1, with 10 bases fitting TRBD1. The CDR3 has 14 amino acids. Germline V gene data show CDR1 as LGHDT and CDR2 as YNNKEL (reference sequence). Losses at the gene ends were 10 bases for V and 6 bases for J; bases not matched to a gene: 9. The CDR3 here is CATSPGQGINEQFF. CDR3 nucleotide sequence: TGTGCCACCTCGCCGGGACAGGGGATCAATGAGCAGTTCTTC.

This clone was counted once. This chain connects TRBV13 to TRBJ2-2; 8 bases map to TRBD2. CDR1 and CDR2 from the germline V gene are PRHDT and FYEKMQ (reference sequence). This CDR3 has 15 residues. V gave up 6 bases and J gave up 1 base; unmatched junction bases: 4. The CDR3 loop is CASRLAEKNTGELFF. The CDR3 DNA follows: TGTGCCAGCAGACTAGCGGAGAAGAACACCGGGGAGCTGTTTTTT.

The V call is TRBV5-1, the J call TRBJ1-2; 12 bases match TRBD1. The V and J ends lost 4 bases and 4 bases, in that order; junction bases with no gene match: 5. The CDR3 loop spans 15 amino acids. Germline assignment: CDR1 SGHRS and CDR2 YFSETQ. The CDR3 spells CASSEGTGGGYGYTF. The CDR3 DNA follows: TGCGCCAGCAGCGAAGGGACAGGGGGCGGCTATGGCTACACCTTC.

There are a few counts of this clone. The chain links TRBV10-2 to TRBJ2-7, with a weak D call TRBD2 (5 bases). Trimming shortened V by 4 bases and J by 0 bases, and 10 bases separated the two germline ends. Germline V lookup: CDR1 WSHSY, CDR2 SAAADI. The CDR3 is 14 amino acids. CDR3 loop: CASSVIASSYEQYF. As DNA, the CDR3 is TGCGCCAGCAGTGTAATAGCGAGCTCCTACGAGCAGTACTTC.

This chain links TRBV2 with TRBJ1-4, with TRBD1 identical over 7 bases. Trimming at V came to 6 bases and at J to 3 bases, leaving 7 bases not matched to a gene. Germline assignment: CDR1 SNHLY and CDR2 FYNNEI. This CDR3 region has 15 residues. The DNA of the CDR3 is TGTGCCAGCAGGAACGACAGGGATTCTAATGAAAAACTGTTTTTT. Its protein product is CASRNDRDSNEKLFF.

The chain combines TRBV29-1 with TRBJ2-3; D is possibly TRBD1 (5 bases). Germline V gene sequence: CDR1 SQVTM, CDR2 ANQGSEA. V lost 0 bases to trimming and J lost 1 base, with 11 bases between them. This CDR3 spans 15 amino acids. CDR3 sequence reads: CSVEEIGQGTDTQYF. For the CDR3, the DNA is TGCAGCGTTGAAGAGATCGGACAAGGCACAGATACGCAGTATTTT.

The CDR3 is CASSYTIWGDRDEAFF. CDR3 nucleotides: TGTGCCAGCAGCTACACGATCTGGGGGGACAGGGATGAAGCTTTCTTT. The rearrangement joins TRBV28 to TRBJ1-1; TRBD1 aligns across 9 bases. The ends lost 6 bases at V and 7 bases at J; junction bases unmatched: 15. Germline V gene data show CDR1 as MDHEN and CDR2 as SYDVKM. This CDR3 has 16 residues.

This clone was recorded a few times. The gene calls are TRBV10-1 and TRBJ1-1; 7 bases are shared with TRBD1. CDR3 size: 17 residues. CDR1 and CDR2 from the germline V gene are WNHNN and SYGVQD (reference sequence). V shed 6 bases, J shed 0 bases, and the junction held 13 bases outside the gene matches. The CDR3 nucleotides are TGCGCCAGCAGCCACGACAGGGACTTTCCTATGAACACTGAAGCTTTCTTT. As protein: CASSHDRDFPMNTEAFF.

The genes are TRBV18 and TRBJ2-1; 8 nucleotides line up with TRBD2. J was trimmed by 8 bases and V by 1 base; bases with no gene match: 7. Germline-derived CDR1 and CDR2 are KGHSH and LQKENI. CDR3 size: 15 residues. CDR3 protein: CASSPLGTRKDEQFF. Here the CDR3 DNA reads TGTGCCAGCTCACCACTTGGGACTAGAAAGGATGAGCAGTTCTTC.